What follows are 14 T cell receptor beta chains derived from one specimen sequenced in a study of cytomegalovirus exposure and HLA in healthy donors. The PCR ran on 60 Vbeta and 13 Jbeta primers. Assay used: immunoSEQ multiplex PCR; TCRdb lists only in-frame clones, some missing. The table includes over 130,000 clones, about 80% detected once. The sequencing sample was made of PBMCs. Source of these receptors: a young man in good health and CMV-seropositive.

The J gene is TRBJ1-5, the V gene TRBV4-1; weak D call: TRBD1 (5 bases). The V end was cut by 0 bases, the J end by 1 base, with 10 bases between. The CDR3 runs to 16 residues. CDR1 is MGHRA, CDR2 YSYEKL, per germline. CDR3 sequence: CASSQEAGISNQPQHF. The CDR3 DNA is TGCGCCAGCAGCCAAGAGGCAGGGATAAGCAATCAGCCCCAGCATTTT.

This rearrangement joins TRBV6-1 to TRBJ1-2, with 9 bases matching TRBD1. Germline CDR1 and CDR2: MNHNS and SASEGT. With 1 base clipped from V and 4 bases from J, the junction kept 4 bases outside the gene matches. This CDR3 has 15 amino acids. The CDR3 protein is CASSEGDRALYGYTF. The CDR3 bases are TGTGCCAGCAGTGAAGGGGACAGGGCCCTCTATGGCTACACCTTC.

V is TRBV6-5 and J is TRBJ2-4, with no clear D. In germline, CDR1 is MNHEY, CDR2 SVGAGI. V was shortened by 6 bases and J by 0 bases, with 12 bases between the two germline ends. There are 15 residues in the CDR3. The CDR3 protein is CASSPSELAKNIQYF. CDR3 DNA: TGTGCCAGCAGCCCCTCTGAGCTAGCCAAAAACATTCAGTACTTC.

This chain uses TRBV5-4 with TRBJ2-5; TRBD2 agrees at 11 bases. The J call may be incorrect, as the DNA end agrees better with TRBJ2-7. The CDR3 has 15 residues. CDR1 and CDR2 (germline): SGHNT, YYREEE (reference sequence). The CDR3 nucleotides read TGTGCCAGCAGCCCGGGGACTAGCGGAACCTACGAGCAGTACTTC. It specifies CASSPGTSGTYEQYF.

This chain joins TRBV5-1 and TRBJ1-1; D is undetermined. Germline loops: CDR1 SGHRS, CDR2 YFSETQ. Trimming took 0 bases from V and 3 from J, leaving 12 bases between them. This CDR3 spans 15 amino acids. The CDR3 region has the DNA TGCGCCAGCAGCTTGGCCACGTTAGCGGACACTGAAGCTTTCTTT. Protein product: CASSLATLADTEAFF. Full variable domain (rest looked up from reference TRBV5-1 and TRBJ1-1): KAGVTQTPRYLIKTRGQQVTLSCSPISGHRSVSWYQQTPGQGLQFLFEYFSETQRNKGNFPGRFSGRQFSNSRSEMNVSTLELGDSALYLCASSLATLADTEAFFGQGTRLTVV.

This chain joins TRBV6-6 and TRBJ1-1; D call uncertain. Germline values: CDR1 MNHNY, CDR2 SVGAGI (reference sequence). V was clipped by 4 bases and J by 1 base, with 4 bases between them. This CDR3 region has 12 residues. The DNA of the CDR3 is TGTGCCAGCAGTTTCCGGAACACTGAAGCTTTCTTT. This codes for CASSFRNTEAFF.

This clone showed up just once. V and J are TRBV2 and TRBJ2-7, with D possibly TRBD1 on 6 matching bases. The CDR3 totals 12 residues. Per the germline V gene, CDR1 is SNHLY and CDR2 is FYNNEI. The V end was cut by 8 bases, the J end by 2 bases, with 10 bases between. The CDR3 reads CASLGAPYEQYF. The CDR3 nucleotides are TGTGCCAGCTTGGGGGCACCCTACGAGCAGTACTTC.

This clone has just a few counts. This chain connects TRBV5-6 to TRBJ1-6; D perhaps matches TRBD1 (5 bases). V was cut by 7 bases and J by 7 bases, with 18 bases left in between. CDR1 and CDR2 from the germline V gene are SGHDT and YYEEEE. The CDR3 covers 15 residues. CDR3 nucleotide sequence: TGTGCCAGCTCCCCCCGCCGGGGGGGGAATTCACCCCTCCACTTT. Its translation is CASSPRRGGNSPLHF.

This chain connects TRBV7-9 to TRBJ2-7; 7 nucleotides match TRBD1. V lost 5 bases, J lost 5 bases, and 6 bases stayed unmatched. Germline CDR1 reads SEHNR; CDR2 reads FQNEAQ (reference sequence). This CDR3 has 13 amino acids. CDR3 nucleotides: TGTGCCAGCAGCCCCGGGACAGACGACGAGCAGTACTTC. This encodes CASSPGTDDEQYF.

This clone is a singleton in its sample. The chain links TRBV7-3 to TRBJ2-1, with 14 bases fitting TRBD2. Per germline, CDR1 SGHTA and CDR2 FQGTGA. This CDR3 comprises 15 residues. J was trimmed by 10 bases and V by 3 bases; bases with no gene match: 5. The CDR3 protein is CASSLGLAGEGEQFF. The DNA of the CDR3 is TGTGCCAGCAGCTTGGGACTAGCGGGAGAAGGCGAGCAGTTCTTC.

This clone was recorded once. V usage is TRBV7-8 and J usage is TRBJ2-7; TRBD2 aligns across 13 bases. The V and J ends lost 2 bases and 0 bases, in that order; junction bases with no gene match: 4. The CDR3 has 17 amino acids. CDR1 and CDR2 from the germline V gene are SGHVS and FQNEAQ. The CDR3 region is CASSLTTSGGSSYEQYF. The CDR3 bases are TGTGCCAGCAGCTTAACGACTAGCGGGGGGTCCTCCTACGAGCAGTACTTC.

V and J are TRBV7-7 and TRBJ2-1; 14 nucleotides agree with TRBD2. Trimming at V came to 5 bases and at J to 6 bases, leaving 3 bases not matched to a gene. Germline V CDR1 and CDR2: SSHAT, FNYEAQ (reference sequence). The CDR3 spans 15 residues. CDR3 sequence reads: CASSPGTSGSNEQFF. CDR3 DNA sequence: TGTGCCAGCAGCCCCGGGACTAGCGGGAGCAATGAGCAGTTCTTC. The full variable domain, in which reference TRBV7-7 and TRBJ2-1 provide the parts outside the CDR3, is GAGVSQSPRYKVTKRGQDVTLRCDPISSHATLYWYQQALGQGPEFLTYFNYEAQPDKSGLPSDRFSAERPEGSISTLTIQRTEQRDSAMYRCASSPGTSGSNEQFFGPGTRLTVL.

Here the CDR3 reads CAVQNALSRGPQHF. DNA of the CDR3: TGTGCCGTACAGAACGCGTTAAGTCGGGGGCCCCAGCATTTT. The chain uses TRBV28 and TRBJ1-5; D uncertain. The CDR3 loop spans 14 amino acids. V lost 11 bases and J lost 9, with 23 bases in between. Per germline, CDR1 MDHEN and CDR2 SYDVKM.

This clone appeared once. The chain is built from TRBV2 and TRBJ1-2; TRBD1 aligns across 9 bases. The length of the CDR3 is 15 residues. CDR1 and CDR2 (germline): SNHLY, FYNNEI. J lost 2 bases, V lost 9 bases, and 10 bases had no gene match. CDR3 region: CARTPRDRANYGYTF. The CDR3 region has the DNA TGTGCCAGAACTCCCCGGGACAGGGCGAACTATGGCTACACCTTC.